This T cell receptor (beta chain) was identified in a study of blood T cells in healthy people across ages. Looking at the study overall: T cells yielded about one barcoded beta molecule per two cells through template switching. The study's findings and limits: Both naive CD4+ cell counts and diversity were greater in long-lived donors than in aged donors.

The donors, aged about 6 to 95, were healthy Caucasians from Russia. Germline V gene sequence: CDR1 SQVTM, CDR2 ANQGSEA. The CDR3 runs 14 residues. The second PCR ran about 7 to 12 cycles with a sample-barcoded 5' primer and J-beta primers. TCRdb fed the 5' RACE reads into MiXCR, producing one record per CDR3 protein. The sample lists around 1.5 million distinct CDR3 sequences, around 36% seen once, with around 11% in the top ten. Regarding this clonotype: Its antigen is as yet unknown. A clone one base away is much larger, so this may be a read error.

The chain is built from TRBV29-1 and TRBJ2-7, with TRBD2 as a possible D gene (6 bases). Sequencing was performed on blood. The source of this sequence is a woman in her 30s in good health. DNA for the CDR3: TGCTGCGGTCTCTGGAGGGACTCCGGAGGTGAGCAGTACTTC. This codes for CCGLWRDSGGEQYF.